This T cell receptor beta chain was identified during a study of vaccination effects on CD4 cells after COVID-19. A remark on this clone: Antigen specificity is unknown.

Under the ViraFEST assay, PBMC were stimulated with viral peptide pools so that antigen-specific CD4+ T cells expanded. Sequencing was performed afterwards. Scientists isolated CD4+ T cells after an approximately ten-day culture period ended. CDR3 length equals 14 residues. Germline V gene sequence: CDR1 MNHEY, CDR2 SVGAGI. V gave up 2 bases and J gave up 1 base, with 6 bases separating them. Generated by immunoSEQ multiplex PCR, the TCRdb table keeps only in-frame clones and is missing some. The sample shows tens of thousands of clones, roughly 72% of them seen only once. The rearrangement links TRBV6-5 to TRBJ1-3; D is ambiguous. Sequences were derived from CD4+ T cells from PBMCs cultured with HCoV-229E spike peptides, sampled before COVID-19 vaccination. The TCR was taken from a human donor who received a COVID-19 vaccine. The CDR3 DNA follows: TGTGCCAGCAGTTACGCCAGGTCTGGAAACACCATATATTTT. Translating gives CASSYARSGNTIYF.